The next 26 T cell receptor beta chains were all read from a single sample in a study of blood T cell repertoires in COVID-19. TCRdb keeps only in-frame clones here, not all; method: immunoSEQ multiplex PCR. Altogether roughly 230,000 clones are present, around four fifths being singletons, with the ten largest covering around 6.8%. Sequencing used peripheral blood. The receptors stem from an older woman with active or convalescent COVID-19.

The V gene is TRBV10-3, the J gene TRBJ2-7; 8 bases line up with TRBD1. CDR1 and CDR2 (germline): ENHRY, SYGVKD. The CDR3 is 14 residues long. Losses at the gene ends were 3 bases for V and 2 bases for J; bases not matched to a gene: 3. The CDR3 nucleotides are TGTGCCATCAGTGACGGACAGGGCACCTACGAGCAGTACTTC. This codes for CAISDGQGTYEQYF.

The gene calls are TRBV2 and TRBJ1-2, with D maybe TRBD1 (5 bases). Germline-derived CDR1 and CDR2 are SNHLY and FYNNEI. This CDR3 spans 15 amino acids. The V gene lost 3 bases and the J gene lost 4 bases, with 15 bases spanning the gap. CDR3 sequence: CASSEGGDGIYGYTF. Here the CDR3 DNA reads TGTGCCAGCAGTGAGGGGGGGGATGGAATCTATGGCTACACCTTC.

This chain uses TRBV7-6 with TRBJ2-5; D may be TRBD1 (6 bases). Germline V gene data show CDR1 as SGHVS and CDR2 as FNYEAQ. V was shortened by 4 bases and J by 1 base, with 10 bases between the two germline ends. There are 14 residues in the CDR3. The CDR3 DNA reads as TGTGCCAGCAGCTCCGGACAGATCCAAGAGACCCAGTACTTC. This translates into CASSSGQIQETQYF.

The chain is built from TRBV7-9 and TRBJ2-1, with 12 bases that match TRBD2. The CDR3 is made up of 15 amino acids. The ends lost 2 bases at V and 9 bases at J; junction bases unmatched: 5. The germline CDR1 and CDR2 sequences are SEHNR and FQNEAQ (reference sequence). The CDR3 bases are TGTGCCAGCAGCTTAACTAGCGGGGGGCTTGGTGAGCAGTTCTTC. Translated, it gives CASSLTSGGLGEQFF.

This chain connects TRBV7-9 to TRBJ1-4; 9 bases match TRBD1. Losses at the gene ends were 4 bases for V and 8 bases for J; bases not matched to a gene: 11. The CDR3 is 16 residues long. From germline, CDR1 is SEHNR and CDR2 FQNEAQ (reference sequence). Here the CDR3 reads CASSSNRDRAVEKLFF. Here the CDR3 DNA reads TGTGCCAGCAGCTCCAACCGGGACAGGGCAGTAGAAAAACTGTTTTTT.

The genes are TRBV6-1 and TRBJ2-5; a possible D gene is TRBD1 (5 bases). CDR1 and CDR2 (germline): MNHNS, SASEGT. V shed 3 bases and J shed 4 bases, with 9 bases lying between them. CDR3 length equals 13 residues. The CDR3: CASSDDRRETQYF. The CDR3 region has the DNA TGTGCCAGCAGTGATGACAGACGAGAGACCCAGTACTTC.

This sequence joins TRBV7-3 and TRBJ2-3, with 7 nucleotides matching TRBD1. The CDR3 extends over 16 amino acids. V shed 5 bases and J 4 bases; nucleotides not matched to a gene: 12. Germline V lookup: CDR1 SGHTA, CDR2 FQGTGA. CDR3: CASSPTGVWPPDTQYF. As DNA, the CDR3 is TGTGCCAGCAGCCCAACAGGGGTCTGGCCTCCAGATACGCAGTATTTT.

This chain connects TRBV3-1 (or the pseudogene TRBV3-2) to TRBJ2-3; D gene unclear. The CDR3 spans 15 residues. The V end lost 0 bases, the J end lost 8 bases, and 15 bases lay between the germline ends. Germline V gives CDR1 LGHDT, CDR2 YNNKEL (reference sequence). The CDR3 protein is CASSQDNTGSGTQYF. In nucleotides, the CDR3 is TGTGCCAGCAGCCAAGATAACACCGGGTCGGGTACGCAGTATTTT.

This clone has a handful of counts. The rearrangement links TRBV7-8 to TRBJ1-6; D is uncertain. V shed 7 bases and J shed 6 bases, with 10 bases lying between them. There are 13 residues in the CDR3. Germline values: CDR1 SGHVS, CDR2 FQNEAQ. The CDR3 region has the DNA TGTGCCAGCACCCTAGGAATTAATTCACCCCTCCACTTT. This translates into CASTLGINSPLHF.

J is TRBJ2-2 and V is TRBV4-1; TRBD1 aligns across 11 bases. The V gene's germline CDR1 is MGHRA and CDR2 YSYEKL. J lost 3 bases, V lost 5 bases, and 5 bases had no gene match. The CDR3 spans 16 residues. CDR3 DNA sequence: TGCGCCAGCAGCGAAGGACAGGGGGCTGACACCGGGGAGCTGTTTTTT. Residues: CASSEGQGADTGELFF.

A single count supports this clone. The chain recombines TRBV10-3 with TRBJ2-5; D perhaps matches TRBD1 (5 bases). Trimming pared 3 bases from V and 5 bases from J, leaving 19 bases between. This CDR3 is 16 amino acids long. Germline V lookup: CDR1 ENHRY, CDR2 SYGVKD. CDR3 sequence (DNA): TGTGCCATCAGTGACCTCTCTGGTAGGGGCCGGGAGACCCAGTACTTC. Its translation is CAISDLSGRGRETQYF.

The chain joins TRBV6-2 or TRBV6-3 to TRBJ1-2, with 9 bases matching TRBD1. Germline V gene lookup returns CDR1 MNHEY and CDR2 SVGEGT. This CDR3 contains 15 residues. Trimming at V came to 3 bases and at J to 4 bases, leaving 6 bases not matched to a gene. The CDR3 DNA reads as TGTGCCAGCAGTTATGCGGGACAGGGTATCTATGGCTACACCTTC. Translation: CASSYAGQGIYGYTF.

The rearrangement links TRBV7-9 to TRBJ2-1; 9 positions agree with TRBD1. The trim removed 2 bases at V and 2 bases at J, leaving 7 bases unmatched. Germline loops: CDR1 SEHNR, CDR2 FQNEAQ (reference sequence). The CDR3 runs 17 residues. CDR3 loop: CASSLWGGQGTYNEQFF. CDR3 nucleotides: TGTGCCAGCAGCTTATGGGGGGGACAGGGAACCTACAATGAGCAGTTCTTC.

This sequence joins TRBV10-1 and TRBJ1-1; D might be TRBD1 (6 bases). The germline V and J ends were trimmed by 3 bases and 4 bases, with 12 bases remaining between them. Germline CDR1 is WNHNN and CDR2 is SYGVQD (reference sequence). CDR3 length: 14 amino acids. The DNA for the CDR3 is TGCGCCAGCAGTGAAGAGTCAGGGGTCACTGAAGCTTTCTTT. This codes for CASSEESGVTEAFF.

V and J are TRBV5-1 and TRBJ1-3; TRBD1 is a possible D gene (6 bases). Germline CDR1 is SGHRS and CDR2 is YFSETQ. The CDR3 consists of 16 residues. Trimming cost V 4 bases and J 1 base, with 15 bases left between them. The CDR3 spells CASSPLIGTSGNTIYF. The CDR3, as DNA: TGCGCCAGCAGCCCCTTAATAGGGACATCTGGAAACACCATATATTTT.

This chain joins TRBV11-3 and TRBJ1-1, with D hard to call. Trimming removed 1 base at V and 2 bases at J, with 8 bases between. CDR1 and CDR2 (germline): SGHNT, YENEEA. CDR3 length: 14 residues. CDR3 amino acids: CASSLAGVNTEAFF. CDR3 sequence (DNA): TGTGCCAGCAGCTTAGCCGGGGTCAACACTGAAGCTTTCTTT.

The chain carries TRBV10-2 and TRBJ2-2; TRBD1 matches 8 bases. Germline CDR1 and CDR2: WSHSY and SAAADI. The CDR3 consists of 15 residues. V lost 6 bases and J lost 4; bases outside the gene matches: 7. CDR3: CASRPTRGLTGELFF. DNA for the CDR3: TGCGCCAGCAGACCCACCAGGGGGCTCACCGGGGAGCTGTTTTTT.

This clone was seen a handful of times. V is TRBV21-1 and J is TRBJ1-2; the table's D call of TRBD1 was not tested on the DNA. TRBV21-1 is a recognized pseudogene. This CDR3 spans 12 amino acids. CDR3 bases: TGTGCCAGCAGCAATCAGGGTGATGGCTACACCTTC. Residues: CASSNQGDGYTF.

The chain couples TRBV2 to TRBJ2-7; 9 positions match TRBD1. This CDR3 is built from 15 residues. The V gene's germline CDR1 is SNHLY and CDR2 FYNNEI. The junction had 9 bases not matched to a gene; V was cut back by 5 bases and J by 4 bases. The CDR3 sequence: CASSRPDRGRYEQYF. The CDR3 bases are TGTGCCAGCAGTAGGCCGGACAGGGGCCGGTACGAGCAGTACTTC.

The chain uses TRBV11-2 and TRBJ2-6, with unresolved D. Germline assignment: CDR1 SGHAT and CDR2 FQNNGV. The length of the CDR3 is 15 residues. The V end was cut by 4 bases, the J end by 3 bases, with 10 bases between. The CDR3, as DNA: TGTGCCAGCAGCTACAGTGGTTTTGGGGCCAACGTCCTGACTTTC. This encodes CASSYSGFGANVLTF.

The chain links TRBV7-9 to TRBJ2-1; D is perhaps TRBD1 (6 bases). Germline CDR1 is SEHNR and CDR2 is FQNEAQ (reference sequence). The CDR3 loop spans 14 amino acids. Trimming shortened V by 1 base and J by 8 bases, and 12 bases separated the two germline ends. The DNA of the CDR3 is TGTGCCAGCAGCTTAGATTTCAGGGGCGATGAGCAGTTCTTC. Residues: CASSLDFRGDEQFF.

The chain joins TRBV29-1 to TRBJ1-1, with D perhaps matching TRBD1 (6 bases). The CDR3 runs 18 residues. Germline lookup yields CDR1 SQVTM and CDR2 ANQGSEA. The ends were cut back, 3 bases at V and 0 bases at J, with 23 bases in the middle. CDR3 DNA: TGCAGCGTTGATAGCGGCCGGGGAAGGGGGGGCATGAACACTGAAGCTTTCTTT. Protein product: CSVDSGRGRGGMNTEAFF. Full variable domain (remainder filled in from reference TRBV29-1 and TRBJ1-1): SAVISQKPSRDICQRGTSLTIQCQVDSQVTMMFWYRQQPGQSLTLIATANQGSEATYESGFVIDKFPISRPNLTFSTLTVSNMSPEDSSIYLCSVDSGRGRGGMNTEAFFGQGTRLTVV.

The CDR3 spells CASSTVGGSSGFEQYF. DNA for the CDR3: TGCGCCAGCAGCACGGTCGGCGGTTCTTCCGGATTCGAGCAGTACTTC. This rearrangement joins TRBV5-1 to TRBJ2-7; D not certain. V was clipped by 4 bases and J by 6 bases, with 23 bases between them. This CDR3 has 16 residues. The germline V gene has CDR1 SGHRS and CDR2 YFSETQ.

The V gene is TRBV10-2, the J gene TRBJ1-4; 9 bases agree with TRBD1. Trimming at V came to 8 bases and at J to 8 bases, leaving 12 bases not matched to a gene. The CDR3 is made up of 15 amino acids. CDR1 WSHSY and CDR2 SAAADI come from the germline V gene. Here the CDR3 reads CASGDREGFREKLFF. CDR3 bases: TGCGCCAGCGGGGACAGGGAAGGGTTTCGGGAAAAACTGTTTTTT.

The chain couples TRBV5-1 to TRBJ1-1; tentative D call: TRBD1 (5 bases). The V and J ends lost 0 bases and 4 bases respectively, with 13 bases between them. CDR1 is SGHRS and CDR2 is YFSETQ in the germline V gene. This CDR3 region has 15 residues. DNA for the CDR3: TGCGCCAGCAGCTTGGAGGGGCAAAGAAGCACTGAAGCTTTCTTT. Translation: CASSLEGQRSTEAFF.

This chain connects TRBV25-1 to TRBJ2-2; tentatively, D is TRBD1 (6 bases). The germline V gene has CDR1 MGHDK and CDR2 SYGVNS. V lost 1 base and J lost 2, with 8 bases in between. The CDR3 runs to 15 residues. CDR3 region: CASSEFRGNTGELFF. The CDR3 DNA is TGTGCCAGCAGTGAATTCAGGGGCAACACCGGGGAGCTGTTTTTT.